The subject of this entry is one TCR beta chain. The germline V gene has CDR1 SGHAT and CDR2 FQNNGV. The CDR3 runs to 15 residues. The V segment lost 4 bases and the J segment 1 base; nucleotides outside the gene matches: 3. The data were taken from a study of blood T cell repertoires in COVID-19. About the study: The origin of the acute and convalescent COVID-19 samples was the United States, Italy and Spain.

As originally analysed: Nucleated cell number was recorded as an estimate derived from reference gene primer amplification. The table came from immunoSEQ multiplex PCR; TCRdb's copy has only in-frame clones and leaves some out. V, J and clone size reflect that table, while D and trimming were determined from the DNA. The data show approximately 68,000 clones, 83% seen once. The chain links TRBV11-2 to TRBJ2-3, with TRBD2 identical over 9 bases. Sequenced: peripheral blood. The source is a woman between 55 and 75 years old with acute or convalescent COVID-19. The CDR3 region is CASSSPSGGTDTQYF. The CDR3 nucleotides read TGTGCCAGCAGCTCACCTAGCGGGGGCACAGATACGCAGTATTTT.